This record concerns one T cell receptor (beta chain) sequence. The CDR3 consists of 16 residues. The germline gives CDR1 MNHNS, CDR2 SASEGT. Trimming at V came to 4 bases and at J to 2 bases, leaving 2 bases not matched to a gene. These data come from a study of blood T cell repertoires in COVID-19. Study-level background: Acute-phase and convalescent COVID-19 samples originated in the United States, Italy and Spain.

Original methodology: By means of reference gene primer amplification, nucleated cell counts were estimated. TCRdb keeps only in-frame clones here, not all; method: immunoSEQ multiplex PCR. V and J calls and clone size are given by that table; D and trimming were obtained from the DNA. Here the sample spans approximately 150,000 clones, 75% to 90% being singletons. The genes are TRBV6-1 and TRBJ2-5; 15 bases line up with TRBD2. What was sequenced was peripheral blood. The receptor was isolated from a man aged 45-65 years who had recovered from COVID-19. The CDR3 DNA is TGTGCCAGCAGTGCGGGACTAGCGGGGGGACAAGAGACCCAGTACTTC. Translating it yields CASSAGLAGGQETQYF.